A single sample is the source of the 18 T cell receptor beta chains below, sequenced in a study of CD8+ T cells in alopecia areata. RNA was extracted and reverse transcribed into cDNA as the sequencing template. The table came from immunoSEQ multiplex PCR; TCRdb's copy has only in-frame clones and leaves some out. This table holds some 220,000 clones, under 75% found once. Documented treatment: oral pan-JAK inhibitor, 5-10 mg twice daily. Sequences were derived from CD4+ T cells sorted from blood, sampled at week 4, from a patient treated with tofacitinib. The receptors here all came from a human donor with alopecia areata.

The genes are TRBV9 and TRBJ1-2, with D possibly TRBD1 on 5 matching bases. Trimming pared 2 bases from V and 8 bases from J, leaving 22 bases between. Germline CDR1 reads SGDLS; CDR2 reads YYNGEE. There are 16 residues in the CDR3. CDR3 nucleotides: TGTGCCAGCAGCGTGGACTATAACACAGGCCGGGGAGGCTACACCTTC. Residues: CASSVDYNTGRGGYTF.

V is TRBV7-8 and J is TRBJ2-7, with 10 bases that match TRBD2. In germline, CDR1 is SGHVS, CDR2 FQNEAQ. This CDR3 has 14 amino acids. V was pared by 5 bases and J by 4 bases, with 5 bases of the junction left unmatched. CDR3 coding DNA: TGTGCCAGCAGCATAGGACTAGCGGATTACGAGCAGTACTTC. Protein sequence: CASSIGLADYEQYF. Combining the CDR3 with reference TRBV7-8 and TRBJ2-7 gives the whole variable domain GAGVSQSPRYKVAKRGQDVALRCDPISGHVSLFWYQQALGQGPEFLTYFQNEAQLDKSGLPSDRFFAERPEGSVSTLKIQRTQQEDSAVYLCASSIGLADYEQYFGPGTRLTVT.

This clone was detected only once. V and J are TRBV4-3 and TRBJ2-7; the D is unclear. Looked up from germline, CDR1 is LGHNA and CDR2 is YSLEER. CDR3 length: 15 amino acids. The ends were cut back, 1 base at V and 1 base at J, with 11 bases in the middle. This chain's CDR3 is CASSQGTGGSYEQYF. The DNA of the CDR3 is TGCGCCAGCAGCCAAGGGACGGGCGGTTCCTACGAGCAGTACTTC.

The genes are TRBV29-1 and TRBJ2-7, with D unresolved. V shed 6 bases and J shed 5 bases, with 14 bases lying between them. The CDR3 is 12 residues long. In germline, CDR1 is SQVTM, CDR2 ANQGSEA. The CDR3 here is CSVYSAKNEQYF. CDR3 DNA: TGCAGCGTCTACAGTGCCAAAAACGAGCAGTACTTC.

V usage is TRBV11-2 and J usage is TRBJ2-1; D gene uncertain. Germline loops: CDR1 SGHAT, CDR2 FQNNGV. Trimming took 4 bases from V and 7 from J, leaving 2 bases between them. The CDR3 sequence is 10 residues long. The CDR3 sequence: CASSSNEQFF. The CDR3, as DNA: TGTGCCAGCAGCTCAAATGAGCAGTTCTTC.

The rearrangement links TRBV4-3 to TRBJ2-5; 7 bases are shared with TRBD1. The CDR3 runs to 14 residues. V trimming: 1 base; J trimming: 5 bases; junction bases outside the gene matches: 4. CDR1 is LGHNA and CDR2 is YSLEER in the germline V gene. DNA of the CDR3: TGCGCCAGCAGCCAAGTTGCCAGGGGGGAGACCCAGTACTTC. Amino acid sequence: CASSQVARGETQYF.

CDR3 sequence (DNA): TGTGCCTGGAGTCCGGGCACAGCTTTCTTT. Translated, it gives CAWSPGTAFF. The chain couples TRBV30 to TRBJ1-1; no firm D call. Per germline, CDR1 GTSNPN and CDR2 SVGIG (reference sequence). V lost 2 bases to trimming and J lost 10 bases, with 8 bases between them. This CDR3 has 10 amino acids.

The rearrangement links TRBV6-5 to TRBJ1-1, with TRBD1 matching 7 bases. After removal of 5 bases from V and 5 bases from J, the junction contained 8 bases not matched to a gene. The CDR3 length is 14 residues. CDR1 is MNHEY, CDR2 SVGAGI, per germline. The CDR3 DNA reads as TGTGCCAGCAGTCCCAGGACAGGAGGGACTGAAGCTTTCTTT. It codes for CASSPRTGGTEAFF.

The rearrangement links TRBV27 to TRBJ1-1; 7 nucleotides line up with TRBD1. Germline V gene sequence: CDR1 MNHEY, CDR2 SMNVEV (reference sequence). Trimming at V came to 7 bases and at J to 5 bases, leaving 10 bases not matched to a gene. The CDR3 contains 14 residues. CDR3 in amino acids: CASKERGRMTEAFF. As DNA, the CDR3 is TGTGCCAGCAAGGAGAGGGGGCGCATGACTGAAGCTTTCTTT.

The V and J genes are TRBV7-2 and TRBJ1-2; a weak D match, TRBD1 (6 bases). The CDR3 runs to 12 residues. The germline V and J ends were trimmed by 1 base and 7 bases, with 7 bases remaining between them. Germline assignment: CDR1 SGHTA and CDR2 FQGNSA. CDR3: CASSLDRVGYTF. In nucleotides, the CDR3 is TGTGCCAGCAGCTTAGACAGGGTTGGCTACACCTTC.

The rearrangement uses TRBV5-5 and TRBJ1-5; D not resolved. The CDR3 covers 14 residues. Trimming stripped 0 bases from V and 7 bases from J, with 11 bases between. The germline V gene has CDR1 SGHKS and CDR2 YYEKEE (reference sequence). The CDR3: CASSLGRVRQPQHF. CDR3 DNA sequence: TGTGCCAGCAGCTTGGGGCGGGTGAGGCAGCCCCAGCATTTT.

This sequence joins TRBV15 and TRBJ2-6, with 8 bases that match TRBD2. CDR1 is LNHNV, CDR2 YYDKDF, per germline (reference sequence). The length of the CDR3 is 17 residues. V was clipped by 2 bases and J by 0 bases; unmatched bases: 3. The CDR3 bases are TGTGCCACCAGCAGATTCGGGACTAGCTCTGGGGCCAACGTCCTGACTTTC. This gives the protein CATSRFGTSSGANVLTF. Looking up the rest from reference TRBV15 and TRBJ2-6 gives the full variable domain: DAMVIQNPRYQVTQFGKPVTLSCSQTLNHNVMYWYQQKSSQAPKLLFHYYDKDFNNEADTPDNFQSRRPNTSFCFLDIRSPGLGDTAMYLCATSRFGTSSGANVLTFGAGSRLTVL.

The gene calls are TRBV29-1 and TRBJ2-1; 11 bases line up with TRBD1. The V and J ends lost 3 bases and 10 bases, in that order; junction bases with no gene match: 14. The germline gives CDR1 SQVTM, CDR2 ANQGSEA. This CDR3 has 16 residues. CDR3 sequence: CSVEVPGTGGGGEQFF. Written as DNA, the CDR3 is TGCAGCGTTGAGGTGCCCGGGACAGGGGGAGGGGGCGAGCAGTTCTTC.

The chain employs TRBV7-9 and TRBJ2-7; no reliable D call. The CDR3 extends over 14 amino acids. V shed 5 bases and J shed 5 bases, with 16 bases lying between them. Germline assignment: CDR1 SEHNR and CDR2 FQNEAQ (reference sequence). CDR3 bases: TGTGCCAGCAGCCCTCGGGCGAGTGACAACGAGCAGTACTTC. It specifies CASSPRASDNEQYF.

The chain is built from TRBV29-1 and TRBJ2-7, with 10 nucleotides matching TRBD1. Unmatched junction bases numbered 6, after V lost 4 bases and J lost 6 bases. The CDR3 is 13 amino acids. Per germline, CDR1 SQVTM and CDR2 ANQGSEA. The chain's CDR3 is CSVAGTGATEQYF. In nucleotides, the CDR3 is TGCAGCGTTGCCGGGACAGGGGCCACCGAGCAGTACTTC.

The chain has TRBV30 and TRBJ1-2; TRBD1 might be the D (5 bases). V lost 2 bases to trimming and J lost 0 bases, with 7 bases between them. This CDR3 spans 13 amino acids. CDR1 GTSNPN and CDR2 SVGIG come from the germline V gene (reference sequence). CDR3 sequence reads: CAWSKGPNYGYTF. The CDR3 DNA sequence: TGTGCCTGGAGTAAGGGACCTAACTATGGCTACACCTTC.

The chain employs TRBV2 and TRBJ1-1; no clear D gene. V shed 2 bases and J shed 5 bases, with 12 bases lying between them. The CDR3 has 14 amino acids. Germline V gives CDR1 SNHLY, CDR2 FYNNEI. CDR3 sequence: CASSELGLWTEAFF. DNA for the CDR3: TGTGCCAGCAGTGAACTAGGGTTGTGGACTGAAGCTTTCTTT.

The chain combines TRBV9 with TRBJ1-1; TRBD1 matches at 9 bases. Germline CDR1 is SGDLS and CDR2 is YYNGEE. The ends lost 0 bases at V and 9 bases at J; junction bases unmatched: 9. This CDR3 region has 15 residues. The CDR3: CASSVADRGDLKAFF. The CDR3 DNA reads as TGTGCCAGCAGCGTAGCTGACAGGGGGGACTTGAAAGCTTTCTTT.